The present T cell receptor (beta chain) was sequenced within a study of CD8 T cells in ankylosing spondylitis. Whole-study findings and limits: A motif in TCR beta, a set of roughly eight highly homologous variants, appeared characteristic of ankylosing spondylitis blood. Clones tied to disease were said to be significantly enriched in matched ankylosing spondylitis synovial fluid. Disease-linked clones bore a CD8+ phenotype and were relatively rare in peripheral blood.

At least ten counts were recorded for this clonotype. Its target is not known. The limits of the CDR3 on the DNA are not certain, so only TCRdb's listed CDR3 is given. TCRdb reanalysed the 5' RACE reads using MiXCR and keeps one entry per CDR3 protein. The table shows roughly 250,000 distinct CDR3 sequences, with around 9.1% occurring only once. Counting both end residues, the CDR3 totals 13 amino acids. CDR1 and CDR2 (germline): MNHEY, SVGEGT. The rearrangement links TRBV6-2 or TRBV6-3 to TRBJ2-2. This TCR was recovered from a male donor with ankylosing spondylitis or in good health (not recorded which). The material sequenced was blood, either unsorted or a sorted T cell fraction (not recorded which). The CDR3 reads CASSTSGTGELFF.